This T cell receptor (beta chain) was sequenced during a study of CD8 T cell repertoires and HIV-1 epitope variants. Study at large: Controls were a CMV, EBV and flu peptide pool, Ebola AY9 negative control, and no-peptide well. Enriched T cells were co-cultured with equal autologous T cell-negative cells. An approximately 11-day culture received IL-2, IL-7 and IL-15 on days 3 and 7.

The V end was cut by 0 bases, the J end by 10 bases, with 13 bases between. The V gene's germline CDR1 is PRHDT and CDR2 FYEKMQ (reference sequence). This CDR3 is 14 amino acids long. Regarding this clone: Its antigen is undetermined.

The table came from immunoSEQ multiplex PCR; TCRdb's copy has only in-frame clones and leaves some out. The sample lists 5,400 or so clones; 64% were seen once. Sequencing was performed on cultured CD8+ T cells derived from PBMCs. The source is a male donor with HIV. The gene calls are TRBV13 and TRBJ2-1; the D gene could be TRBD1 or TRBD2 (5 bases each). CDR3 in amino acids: CASSLGRVWGEQFF. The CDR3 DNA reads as TGTGCCAGCAGCTTAGGCCGGGTCTGGGGGGAGCAGTTCTTC.